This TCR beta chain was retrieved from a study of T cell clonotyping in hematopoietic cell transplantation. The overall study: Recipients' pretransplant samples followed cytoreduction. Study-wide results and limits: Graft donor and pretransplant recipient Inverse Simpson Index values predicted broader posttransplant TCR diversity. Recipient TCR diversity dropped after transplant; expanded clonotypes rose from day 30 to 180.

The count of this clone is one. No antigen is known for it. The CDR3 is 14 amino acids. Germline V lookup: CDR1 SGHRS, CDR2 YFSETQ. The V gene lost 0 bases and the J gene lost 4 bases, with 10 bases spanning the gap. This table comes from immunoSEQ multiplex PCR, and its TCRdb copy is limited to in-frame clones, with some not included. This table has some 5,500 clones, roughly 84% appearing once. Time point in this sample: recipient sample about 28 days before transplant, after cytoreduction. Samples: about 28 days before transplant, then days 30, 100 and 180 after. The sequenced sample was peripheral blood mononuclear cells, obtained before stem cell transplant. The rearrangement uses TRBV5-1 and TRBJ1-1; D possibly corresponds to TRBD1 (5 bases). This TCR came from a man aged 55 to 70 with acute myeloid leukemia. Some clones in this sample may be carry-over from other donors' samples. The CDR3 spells CASSLGGAGTEAFF. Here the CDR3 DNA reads TGCGCCAGCAGCTTGGGTGGGGCAGGCACTGAAGCTTTCTTT.